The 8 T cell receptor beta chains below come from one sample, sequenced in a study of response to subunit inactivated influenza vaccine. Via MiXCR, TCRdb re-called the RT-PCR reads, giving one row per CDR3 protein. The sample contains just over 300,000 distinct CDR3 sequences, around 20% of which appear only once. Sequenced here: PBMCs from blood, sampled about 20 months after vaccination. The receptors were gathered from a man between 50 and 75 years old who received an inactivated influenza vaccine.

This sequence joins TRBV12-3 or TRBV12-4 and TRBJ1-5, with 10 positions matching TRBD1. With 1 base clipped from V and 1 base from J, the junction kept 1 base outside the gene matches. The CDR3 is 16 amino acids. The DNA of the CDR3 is TGTGCCAGCAGTTTAGGGGACAGGGGAAGCAATCAGCCCCAGCATTTT. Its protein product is CASSLGDRGSNQPQHF.

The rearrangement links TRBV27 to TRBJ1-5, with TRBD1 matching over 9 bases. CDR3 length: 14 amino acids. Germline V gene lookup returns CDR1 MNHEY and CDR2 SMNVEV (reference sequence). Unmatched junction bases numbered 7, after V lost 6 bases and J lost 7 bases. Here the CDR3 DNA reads TGTGCCAGCAGGCTCGGACAGGGGAGGCAGCCCCAGCATTTT. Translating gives CASRLGQGRQPQHF.

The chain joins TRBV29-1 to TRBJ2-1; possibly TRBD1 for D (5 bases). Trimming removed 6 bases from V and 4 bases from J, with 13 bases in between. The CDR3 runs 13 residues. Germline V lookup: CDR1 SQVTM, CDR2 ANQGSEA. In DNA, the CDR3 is TGCAGCGTGAAAATCGACAGATACAATGAGCAGTTCTTC. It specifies CSVKIDRYNEQFF.

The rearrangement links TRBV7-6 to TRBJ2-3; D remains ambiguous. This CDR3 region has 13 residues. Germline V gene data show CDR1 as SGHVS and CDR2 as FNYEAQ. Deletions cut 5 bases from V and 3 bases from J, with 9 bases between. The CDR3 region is CASSRPSTDTQYF. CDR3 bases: TGTGCCAGCAGCAGACCGTCAACAGATACGCAGTATTTT. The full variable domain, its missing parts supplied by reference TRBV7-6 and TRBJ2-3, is GAGVSQSPRYKVTKRGQDVALRCDPISGHVSLYWYRQALGQGPEFLTYFNYEAQQDKSGLPNDRFSAERPEGSISTLTIQRTEQRDSAMYRCASSRPSTDTQYFGPGTRLTVL.

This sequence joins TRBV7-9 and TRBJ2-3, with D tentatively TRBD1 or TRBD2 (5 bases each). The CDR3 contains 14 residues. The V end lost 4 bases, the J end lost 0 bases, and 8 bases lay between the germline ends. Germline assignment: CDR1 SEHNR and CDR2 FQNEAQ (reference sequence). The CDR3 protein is CASSSWDSTDTQYF. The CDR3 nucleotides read TGTGCCAGCAGCTCTTGGGACAGCACAGATACGCAGTATTTT.

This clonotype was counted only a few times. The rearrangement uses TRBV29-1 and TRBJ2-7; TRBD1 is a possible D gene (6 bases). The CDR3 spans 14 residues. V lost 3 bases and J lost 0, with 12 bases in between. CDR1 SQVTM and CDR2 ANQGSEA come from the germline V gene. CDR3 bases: TGCAGCGTTGAGGACAGACGTGGCTCCTACGAGCAGTACTTC. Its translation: CSVEDRRGSYEQYF.

The CDR3 spells CASSHTIGSYNEQFF. CDR3 coding DNA: TGTGCCAGCAGCCACACTATAGGATCCTACAATGAGCAGTTCTTC. The V call is TRBV6-1, the J call TRBJ2-1; D is unresolved. Germline V gene sequence: CDR1 MNHNS, CDR2 SASEGT. V gave up 6 bases and J gave up 1 base, with 13 bases separating them. The CDR3 sequence is 15 residues long.

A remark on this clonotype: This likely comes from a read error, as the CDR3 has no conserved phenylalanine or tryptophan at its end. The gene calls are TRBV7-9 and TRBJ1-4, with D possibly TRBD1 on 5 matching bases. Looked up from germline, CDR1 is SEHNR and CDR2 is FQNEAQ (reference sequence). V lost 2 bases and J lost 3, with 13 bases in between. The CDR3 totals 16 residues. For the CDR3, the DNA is TGTGCCAGCAGCTTAAGGGTCCAGGGTCCTAATGAAAAACTGTTTTGT. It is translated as CASSLRVQGPNEKLFC.